Sequencing of this TCR beta chain was carried out in a study of control samples from healthy donors and cancer patients. Germline V gives CDR1 LGHDT, CDR2 YNNKEL (reference sequence). Between the trimmed V and J ends, which lost 1 base and 3 bases, there was a span of 16 bases. This CDR3 comprises 16 residues. The repertoire was sequenced with immunoSEQ multiplex PCR; TCRdb's copy has only in-frame clones and lacks some. The repertoire consists of about 160,000 clones, with approximately 93% occurring once and the leading ten covering 5% to 7%. This clone showed up just once. Sequences were obtained from blood. V gene TRBV3-1 (or the pseudogene TRBV3-2) combines with J gene TRBJ2-7, with D possibly TRBD1 on 6 matching bases. This sequence was found in a man between 18 and 29 years old in good health. The CDR3 nucleotides are TGTGCCAGCAGCCAAGTGCCAGACAGGCGAGACTACGAGCAGTACTTC. Its protein product is CASSQVPDRRDYEQYF.